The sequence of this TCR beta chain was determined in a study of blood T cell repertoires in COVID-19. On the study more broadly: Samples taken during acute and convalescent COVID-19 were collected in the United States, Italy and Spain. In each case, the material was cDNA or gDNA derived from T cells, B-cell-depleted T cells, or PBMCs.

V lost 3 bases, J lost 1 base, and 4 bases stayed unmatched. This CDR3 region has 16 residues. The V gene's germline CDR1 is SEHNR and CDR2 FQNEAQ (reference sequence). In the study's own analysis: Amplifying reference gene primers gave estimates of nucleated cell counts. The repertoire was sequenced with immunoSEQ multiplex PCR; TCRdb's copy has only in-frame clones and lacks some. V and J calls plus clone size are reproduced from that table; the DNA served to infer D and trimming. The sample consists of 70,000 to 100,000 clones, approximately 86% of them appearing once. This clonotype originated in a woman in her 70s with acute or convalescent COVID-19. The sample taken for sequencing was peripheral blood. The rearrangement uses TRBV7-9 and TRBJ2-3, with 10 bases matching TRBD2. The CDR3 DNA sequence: TGTGCCAGCAGCTTCCTAGCGGGAGTACGCACAGATACGCAGTATTTT. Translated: CASSFLAGVRTDTQYF.